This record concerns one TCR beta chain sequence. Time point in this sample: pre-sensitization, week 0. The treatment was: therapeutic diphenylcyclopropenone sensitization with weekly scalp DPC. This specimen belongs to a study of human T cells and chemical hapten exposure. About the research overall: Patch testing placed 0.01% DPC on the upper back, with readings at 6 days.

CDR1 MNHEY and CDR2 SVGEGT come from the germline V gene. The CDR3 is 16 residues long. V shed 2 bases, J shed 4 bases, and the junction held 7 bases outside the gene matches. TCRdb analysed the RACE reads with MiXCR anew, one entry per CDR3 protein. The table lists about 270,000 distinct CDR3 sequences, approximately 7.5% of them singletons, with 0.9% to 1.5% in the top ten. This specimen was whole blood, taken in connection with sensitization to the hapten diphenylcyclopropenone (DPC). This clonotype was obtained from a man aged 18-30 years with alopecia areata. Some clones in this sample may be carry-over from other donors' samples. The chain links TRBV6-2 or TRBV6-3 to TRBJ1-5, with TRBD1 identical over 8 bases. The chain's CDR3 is CASSYKGQEFNQPQHF. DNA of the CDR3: TGTGCCAGCAGTTACAAGGGACAGGAGTTTAATCAGCCCCAGCATTTT.